The sequence of this T cell receptor beta chain was determined in a study of T cells in Graves' hyperthyroidism and ophthalmopathy. This clonotype was detected ten times or more. Looked up from germline, CDR1 is SNHLY and CDR2 is FYNNEI. The CDR3 is made up of 15 amino acids. Trimming pared 6 bases from V and 0 bases from J, leaving 12 bases between. It was RNA transcripts that yielded the amplified TCR beta CDR3 regions. HTBI primers were the set used in a first-round RT-PCR of the TCR CDR3. Using its own MiXCR run on the multiplex PCR reads, TCRdb lists one record per CDR3 protein. Seen here are about 360,000 distinct CDR3 sequences, 15% to 18% observed once, and the top ten hold roughly 25%.

The rearrangement links TRBV2 to TRBJ1-3; unclear D gene. The sequenced material came from blood. This clonotype was obtained from a woman younger than 30 with Graves' hyperthyroidism that later progressed to Graves' ophthalmopathy. DNA for the CDR3: TGTGCCAGCAGCGCCCAGACTGGCTCTGGAAACACCATATATTTT. Amino acids: CASSAQTGSGNTIYF.